This T cell receptor (beta chain) was sequenced during a study of post-analysis software for immune sequencing data. Study-wide results and limits: About 5 TRBV segments were significantly more frequent in patients than in controls. TRBV5-6, TRBV5-1 and TRBV20-1 were among these segments.

On this clonotype: Its target is not known.

Trimming pared 4 bases from V and 3 bases from J, leaving 25 bases between. CDR1 is SGHRS, CDR2 YFSETQ, per germline. The CDR3 is 18 residues long. Each TCR beta cDNA library carried unique molecular identifiers. TCRdb analysed the PCR reads with MiXCR anew, one entry per CDR3 protein. The table shows roughly 650,000 distinct CDR3 sequences, with approximately 59% occurring only once. This rearrangement joins TRBV5-1 to TRBJ1-1; D is ambiguous. This receptor was taken from a girl aged 2 to 10 with multiple sclerosis. Sequenced input: blood. For the CDR3, the DNA is TGCGCCAGCAGCAGGCGAGGCACGGGAGGGATCGTGGACACTGAAGCTTTCTTT. It encodes CASSRRGTGGIVDTEAFF.